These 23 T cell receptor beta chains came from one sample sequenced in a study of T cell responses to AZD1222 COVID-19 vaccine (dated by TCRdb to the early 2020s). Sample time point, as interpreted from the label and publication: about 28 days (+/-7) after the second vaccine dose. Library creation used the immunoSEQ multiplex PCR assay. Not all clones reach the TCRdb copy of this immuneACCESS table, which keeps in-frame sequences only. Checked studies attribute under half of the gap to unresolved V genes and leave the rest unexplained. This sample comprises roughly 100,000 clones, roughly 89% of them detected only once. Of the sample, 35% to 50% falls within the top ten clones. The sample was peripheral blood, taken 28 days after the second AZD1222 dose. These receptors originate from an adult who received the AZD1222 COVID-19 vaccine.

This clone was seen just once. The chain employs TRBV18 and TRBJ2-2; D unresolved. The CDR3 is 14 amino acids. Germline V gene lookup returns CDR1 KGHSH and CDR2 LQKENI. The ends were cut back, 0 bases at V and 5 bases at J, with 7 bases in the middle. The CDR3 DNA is TGTGCCAGCTCACCACCGACCCGGACCGGGGAGCTGTTTTTT. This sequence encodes CASSPPTRTGELFF.

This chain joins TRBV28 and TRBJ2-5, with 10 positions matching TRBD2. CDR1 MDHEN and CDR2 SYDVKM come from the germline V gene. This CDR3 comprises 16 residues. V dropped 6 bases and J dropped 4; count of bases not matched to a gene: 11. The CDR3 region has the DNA TGTGCCAGCAGGCCCCCCGGACTAGCGGTCCTAGAGACCCAGTACTTC. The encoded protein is CASRPPGLAVLETQYF.

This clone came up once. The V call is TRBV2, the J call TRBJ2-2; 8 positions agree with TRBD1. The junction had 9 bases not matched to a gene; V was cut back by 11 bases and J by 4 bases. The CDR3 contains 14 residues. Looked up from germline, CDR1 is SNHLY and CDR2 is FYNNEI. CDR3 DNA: TGTGCCGGAGGGGGGCAGGGGGCCACCGGGGAGCTGTTTTTT. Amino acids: CAGGGQGATGELFF.

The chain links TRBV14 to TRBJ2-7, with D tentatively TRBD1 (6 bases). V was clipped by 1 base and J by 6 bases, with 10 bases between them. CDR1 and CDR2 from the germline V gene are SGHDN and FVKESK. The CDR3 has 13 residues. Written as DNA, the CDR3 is TGTGCCAGCAGCCAAGCCAACAGGGCCGAGCAGTACTTC. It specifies CASSQANRAEQYF.

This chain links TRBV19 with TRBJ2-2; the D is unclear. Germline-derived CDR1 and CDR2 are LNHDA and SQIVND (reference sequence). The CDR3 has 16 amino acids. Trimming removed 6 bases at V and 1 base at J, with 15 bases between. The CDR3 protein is CASRTDRTGNTGELFF. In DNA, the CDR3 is TGTGCCAGTAGAACGGACCGGACGGGGAACACCGGGGAGCTGTTTTTT.

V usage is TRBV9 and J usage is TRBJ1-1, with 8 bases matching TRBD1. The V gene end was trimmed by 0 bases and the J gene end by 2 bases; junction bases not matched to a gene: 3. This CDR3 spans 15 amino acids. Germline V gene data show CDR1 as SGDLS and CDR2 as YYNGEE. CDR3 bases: TGTGCCAGCAGCGTAGTTACAGGGGGTAACACTGAAGCTTTCTTT. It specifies CASSVVTGGNTEAFF.

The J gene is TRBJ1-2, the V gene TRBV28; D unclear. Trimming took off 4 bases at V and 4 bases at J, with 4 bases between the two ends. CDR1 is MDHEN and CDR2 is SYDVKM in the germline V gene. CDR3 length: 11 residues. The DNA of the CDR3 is TGTGCCAGCAGTTACTCCTATGGCTACACCTTC. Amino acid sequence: CASSYSYGYTF.

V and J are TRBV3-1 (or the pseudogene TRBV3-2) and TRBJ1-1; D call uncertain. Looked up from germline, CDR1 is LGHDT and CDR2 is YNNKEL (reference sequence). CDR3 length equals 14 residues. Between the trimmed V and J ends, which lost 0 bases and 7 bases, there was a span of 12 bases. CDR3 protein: CASSQDQAEREAFF. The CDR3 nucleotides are TGTGCCAGCAGCCAAGATCAGGCGGAACGTGAAGCTTTCTTT.

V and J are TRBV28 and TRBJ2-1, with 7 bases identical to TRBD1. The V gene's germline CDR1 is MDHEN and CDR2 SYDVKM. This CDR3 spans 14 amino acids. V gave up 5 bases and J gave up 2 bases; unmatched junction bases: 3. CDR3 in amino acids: CASSRQGPYNEQFF. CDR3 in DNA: TGTGCCAGCAGTCGACAGGGACCCTACAATGAGCAGTTCTTC.

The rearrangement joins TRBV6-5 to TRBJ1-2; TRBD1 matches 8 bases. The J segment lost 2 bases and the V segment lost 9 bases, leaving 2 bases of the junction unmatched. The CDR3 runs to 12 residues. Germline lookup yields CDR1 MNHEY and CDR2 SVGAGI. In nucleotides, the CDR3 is TGTGCCAGTACAGGGGGGAACTATGGCTACACCTTC. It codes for CASTGGNYGYTF.

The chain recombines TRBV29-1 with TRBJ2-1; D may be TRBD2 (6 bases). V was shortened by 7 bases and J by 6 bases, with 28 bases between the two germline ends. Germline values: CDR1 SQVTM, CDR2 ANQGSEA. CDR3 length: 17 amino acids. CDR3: CSAGTPLADARTNEQFF. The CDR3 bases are TGCAGCGCCGGTACACCGTTAGCGGACGCAAGAACCAATGAGCAGTTCTTC.

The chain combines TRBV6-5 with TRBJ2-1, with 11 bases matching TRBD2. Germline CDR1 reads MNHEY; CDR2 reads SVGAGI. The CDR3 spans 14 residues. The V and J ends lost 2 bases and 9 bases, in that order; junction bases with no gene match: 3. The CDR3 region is CASSYAGLAGEQFF. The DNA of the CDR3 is TGTGCCAGCAGTTACGCAGGACTAGCGGGTGAGCAGTTCTTC.

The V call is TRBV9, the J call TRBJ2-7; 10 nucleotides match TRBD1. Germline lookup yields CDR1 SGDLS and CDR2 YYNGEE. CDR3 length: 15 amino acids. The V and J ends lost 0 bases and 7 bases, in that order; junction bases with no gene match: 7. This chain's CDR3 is CASSVVPGQGEEQYF. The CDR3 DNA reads TGTGCCAGCAGCGTAGTTCCAGGACAGGGGGAGGAGCAGTACTTC.

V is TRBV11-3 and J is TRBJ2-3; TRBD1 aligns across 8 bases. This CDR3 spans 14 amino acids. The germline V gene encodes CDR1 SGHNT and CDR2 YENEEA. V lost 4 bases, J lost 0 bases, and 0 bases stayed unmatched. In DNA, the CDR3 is TGTGCCAGCAGCTGGACAGGGAGCACAGATACGCAGTATTTT. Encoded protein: CASSWTGSTDTQYF.

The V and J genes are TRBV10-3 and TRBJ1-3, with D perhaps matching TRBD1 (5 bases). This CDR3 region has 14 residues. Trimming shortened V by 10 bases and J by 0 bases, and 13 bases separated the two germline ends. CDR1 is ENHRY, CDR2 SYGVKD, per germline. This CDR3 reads CATRPGSSGNTIYF. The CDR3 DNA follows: TGTGCCACCCGCCCAGGGAGCTCTGGAAACACCATATATTTT.

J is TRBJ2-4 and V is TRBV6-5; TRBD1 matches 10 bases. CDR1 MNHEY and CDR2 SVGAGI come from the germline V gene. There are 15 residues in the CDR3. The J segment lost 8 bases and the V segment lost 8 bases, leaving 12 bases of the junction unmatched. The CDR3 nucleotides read TGTGCCAGCGCTTCCCGGGACAGGGGTTCGGACATTCAGTACTTC. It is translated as CASASRDRGSDIQYF.

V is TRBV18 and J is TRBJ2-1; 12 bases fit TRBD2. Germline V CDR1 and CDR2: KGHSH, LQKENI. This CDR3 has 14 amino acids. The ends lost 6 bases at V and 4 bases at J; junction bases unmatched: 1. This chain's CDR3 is CASSGTSGYNEQFF. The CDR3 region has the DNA TGTGCCAGCTCCGGGACTAGCGGGTACAATGAGCAGTTCTTC.

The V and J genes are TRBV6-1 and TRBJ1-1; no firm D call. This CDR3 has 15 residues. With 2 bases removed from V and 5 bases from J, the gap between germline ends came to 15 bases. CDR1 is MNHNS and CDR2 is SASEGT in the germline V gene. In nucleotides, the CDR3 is TGTGCCAGCAGTGAACCCTCGGTCCCGATTACTGAAGCTTTCTTT. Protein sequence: CASSEPSVPITEAFF.

CDR3 loop: CASSLGQGVNQPQHF. For the CDR3, the DNA is TGTGCCAGCAGCCTTGGGCAGGGCGTCAATCAGCCCCAGCATTTT. The chain couples TRBV6-5 to TRBJ1-5; maybe TRBD1 (5 bases). V lost 6 bases, J lost 3 bases, and 15 bases lay in between. This CDR3 has 15 amino acids. Germline V gene data show CDR1 as MNHEY and CDR2 as SVGAGI.

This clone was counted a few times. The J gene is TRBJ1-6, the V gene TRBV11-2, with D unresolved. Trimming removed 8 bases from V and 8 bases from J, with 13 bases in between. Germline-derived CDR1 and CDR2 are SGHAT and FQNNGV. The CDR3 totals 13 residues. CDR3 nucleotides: TGTGCCAGCGGACTCACTGGGGATTCACCCCTCCACTTT. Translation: CASGLTGDSPLHF.

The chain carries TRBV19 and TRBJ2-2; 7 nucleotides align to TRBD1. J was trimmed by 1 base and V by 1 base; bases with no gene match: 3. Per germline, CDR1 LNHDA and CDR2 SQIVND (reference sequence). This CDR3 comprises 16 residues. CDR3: CASSIGAGGNTGELFF. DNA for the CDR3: TGTGCCAGTAGTATAGGGGCAGGGGGGAACACCGGGGAGCTGTTTTTT.

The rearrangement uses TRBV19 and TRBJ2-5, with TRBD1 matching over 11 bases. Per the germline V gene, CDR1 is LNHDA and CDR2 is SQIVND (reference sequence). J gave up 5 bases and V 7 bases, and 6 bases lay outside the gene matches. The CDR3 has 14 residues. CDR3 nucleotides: TGTGCCAGTAAGGACAGGGGGCGCGGGGAGACCCAGTACTTC. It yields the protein CASKDRGRGETQYF.

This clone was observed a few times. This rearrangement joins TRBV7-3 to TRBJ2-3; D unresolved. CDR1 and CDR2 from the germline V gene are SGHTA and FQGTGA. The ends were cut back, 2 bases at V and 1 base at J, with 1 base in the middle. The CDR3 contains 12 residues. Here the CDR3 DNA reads TGTGCCAGCAGCTTAGGCACAGATACGCAGTATTTT. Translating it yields CASSLGTDTQYF.